This T cell receptor (beta chain) was documented in a study of cytomegalovirus exposure and HLA in healthy donors. Study-wide context: In a later analysis, the 120 or so validation repertoires were reported to have used the same platform as the roughly 700 first-cohort repertoires.

V dropped 4 bases and J dropped 3 bases, with 7 bases sitting between them. Germline V gene sequence: CDR1 GTSNPN, CDR2 SVGIG (reference sequence). The CDR3 is 12 residues long. Libraries were prepared by immunoSEQ multiplex PCR; TCRdb keeps only in-frame clonotypes and omits some of them. Of some 170,000 clones listed, about 90% were seen once; the top ten hold 4.2%. This sequence originates from a man aged 18 to 29 in good health and CMV-seropositive. The gene calls are TRBV30 and TRBJ2-1; D may be TRBD2 (6 bases). Material: PBMCs. The CDR3 DNA follows: TGTGCCTGGAAGGAGGGCTACAATGAGCAGTTCTTC. It specifies CAWKEGYNEQFF.